This is a list of T cell receptor beta chains from one sample in a study of cytomegalovirus exposure and HLA in healthy donors. Clones were read by immunoSEQ multiplex PCR, and TCRdb kept only the in-frame ones, dropping some. The sample consists of fewer than 140,000 clones, 70% to 85% of them appearing once. The sequenced material came from PBMCs. These receptors were obtained from a boy aged 5 to 17 in good health and CMV-seronegative. The CDR3 runs from the conserved cysteine through the conserved F or W. Fields, in order: clone size, D gene, J gene, V gene, CDR3 protein, CDR3 DNA. A D gene is named only where the DNA matches it firmly. Only some rows state a clone size, as once, few, many or a class for expanded clones.

NA TRBD1 TRBJ1-2 TRBV19 CASSLGQGYNGYTF TGTGCCAGTAGTTTGGGACAGGGTTACAATGGCTACACCTTC
once TRBD1 TRBJ1-2 TRBV2 CASSEWTGGYTF TGTGCCAGCAGTGAATGGACAGGAGGCTACACCTTC
once NA TRBJ2-6 TRBV4-3 CASSQDMSSGANVLTF TGCGCCAGCAGCCAAGATATGAGCTCTGGGGCCAACGTCCTGACTTTC
NA NA TRBJ1-1 TRBV4-1 CASSQVGQLEAFF TGCGCCAGCAGCCAAGTTGGGCAGCTTGAAGCTTTCTTT
NA NA TRBJ2-7 TRBV5-1 CASSTGQTYEQYF TGCGCCAGCAGCACAGGACAGACCTACGAGCAGTACTTC
NA NA TRBJ1-2 TRBV28 CASSSANRENGYTF TGTGCCAGCAGTTCCGCAAACAGGGAGAATGGCTACACCTTC
NA NA TRBJ2-1 TRBV6-6 CASSLSGSYNEQFF TGTGCCAGCAGTCTTAGCGGATCCTACAATGAGCAGTTCTTC
NA NA TRBJ1-1 TRBV6-6 CASTRSVGRMNTEAFF TGTGCCAGCACCCGATCGGTGGGGAGGATGAACACTGAAGCTTTCTTT
NA NA TRBJ1-6 TRBV7-3 CASSLSGGFASYNSPLHF TGTGCCAGCAGCTTAAGTGGGGGGTTCGCCTCCTATAATTCACCCCTCCACTTT
NA NA TRBJ2-7 TRBV6-4 CASSDSAGGSYEQYF TGTGCCAGCAGTGACTCGGCAGGGGGGAGCTACGAGCAGTACTTC
NA NA TRBJ1-2 TRBV14 CASSQDAESTYGYTF TGTGCCAGCAGCCAAGATGCGGAATCTACCTATGGCTACACCTTC
NA TRBD1 TRBJ2-2 TRBV10-3 CAIRPTGGHGELFF TGTGCCATCAGGCCGACAGGGGGACACGGGGAGCTGTTTTTT
NA TRBD1 TRBJ2-1 TRBV9 CASSDDRGGNEQFF TGTGCCAGCAGCGACGACAGGGGGGGAAATGAGCAGTTCTTC
NA NA TRBJ1-3 TRBV6-5 CASSPRYLSGNTIYF TGTGCCAGCAGTCCCAGGTACCTCTCTGGAAACACCATATATTTT
NA TRBD1 TRBJ1-1 TRBV28 CASSSLPRQGYTEAFF TGTGCCAGCAGTTCTTTACCTCGACAGGGCTACACTGAAGCTTTCTTT
few NA TRBJ2-3 TRBV7-3 CASSLVGKGDTQYF TGTGCCAGCAGCCTAGTGGGTAAAGGAGATACGCAGTATTTT
NA TRBD2 TRBJ2-7 TRBV19 CASSISWGGSSYEQYF TGTGCCAGTAGTATCTCTTGGGGCGGGAGCTCCTACGAGCAGTACTTC
NA NA TRBJ1-4 TRBV28 CASSLTGIPNEKLFF TGTGCCAGCAGTTTAACAGGGATCCCAAATGAAAAACTGTTTTTT
NA NA TRBJ2-7 TRBV9 CASSVAGLDTYEQYF TGTGCCAGCAGCGTAGCGGGACTTGACACCTACGAGCAGTACTTC
NA NA TRBJ2-3 TRBV15 CATSIDSTDTQYF TGTGCCACCAGCATTGACTCCACAGATACGCAGTATTTT
NA TRBD1 TRBJ1-1 TRBV27 CASTQNRGKGTEAFF TGTGCCAGCACCCAAAACAGGGGGAAGGGGACTGAAGCTTTCTTT
NA NA TRBJ2-3 TRBV5-1 CASSPGVKTSTDTQYF TGCGCCAGCAGCCCGGGGGTCAAAACTAGCACAGATACGCAGTATTTT
once TRBD1 TRBJ1-2 TRBV19 CASRIQGADGYTF TGTGCCAGTAGGATACAGGGGGCGGATGGCTACACCTTC
few TRBD1 TRBJ2-1 TRBV6-5 CASSWTGAAYEQFF TGTGCCAGCAGCTGGACAGGGGCAGCCTATGAGCAGTTCTTC
few NA TRBJ2-2 TRBV27 CASSLIGGTGELFF TGTGCCAGCAGTTTAATCGGGGGCACCGGGGAGCTGTTTTTT
NA NA TRBJ2-1 TRBV5-4 CASSWGGGGSYNEQFF TGTGCCAGCAGCTGGGGGGGCGGGGGCTCCTACAATGAGCAGTTCTTC
few TRBD2 TRBJ2-1 TRBV6-1 CASSDGGRTYNEQFF TGTGCCAGCAGTGACGGCGGGAGAACATACAATGAGCAGTTCTTC
NA TRBD1 TRBJ2-7 TRBV5-6 CASSLVGTGDEQYF TGTGCCAGCAGCTTGGTCGGGACAGGGGACGAGCAGTACTTC
NA NA TRBJ2-6 TRBV30 CAWSVDRTSSGANVLTF TGTGCCTGGAGTGTAGACAGGACGAGCTCTGGGGCCAACGTCCTGACTTTC
NA TRBD2 TRBJ2-6 TRBV11-3 CASTLAGASGANVLTF TGTGCCAGCACGCTAGCGGGAGCCTCTGGGGCCAACGTCCTGACTTTC
NA TRBD2 TRBJ2-2 TRBV7-3 CASSLGTSGGPGELFF TGTGCCAGCAGTTTGGGAACTAGCGGGGGGCCCGGGGAGCTGTTTTTT
NA NA TRBJ2-3 TRBV2 CASSDRADTQYF TGTGCCAGCAGTGACAGGGCAGATACGCAGTATTTT
few NA TRBJ1-5 TRBV2 CASSDRNQPQHF TGTGCCAGCAGTGACAGGAATCAGCCCCAGCATTTT
NA NA TRBJ2-1 TRBV10-3 CAIFADWANEQFF TGTGCCATCTTTGCGGACTGGGCGAATGAGCAGTTCTTC
NA TRBD1 TRBJ1-5 TRBV28 CASSSDRGYQPQHF TGTGCCAGCAGTTCGGACAGGGGATATCAGCCCCAGCATTTT
NA TRBD1 TRBJ1-1 TRBV6-1 CASKVDRVGTEAFF TGTGCCAGCAAGGTTGACAGGGTGGGCACTGAAGCTTTCTTT
NA NA TRBJ2-7 TRBV5-4 CASSLGGPYEQYF TGTGCCAGCAGCTTGGGGGGGCCCTACGAGCAGTACTTC
few NA TRBJ2-7 TRBV5-4 CASSPDGPRGSYEQYF TGTGCCAGCAGCCCCGATGGGCCCCGTGGCTCCTACGAGCAGTACTTC
once TRBD1 TRBJ2-1 TRBV7-7 CASSPDPTGIGYNEQFF TGTGCTAGCAGTCCCGATCCGACAGGGATTGGGTACAATGAGCAGTTCTTC
NA NA TRBJ1-2 TRBV30 CAWSEPGFYGYTF TGTGCCTGGAGTGAGCCGGGATTCTATGGCTACACCTTC
few NA TRBJ2-1 TRBV2 CASSDDKKGGNEQFF TGTGCCAGCAGTGACGACAAAAAGGGAGGCAATGAGCAGTTCTTC
NA TRBD2 TRBJ2-1 TRBV5-1 CASSQLAGARGGNEQFF TGCGCCAGCAGCCAGTTAGCGGGGGCCCGCGGGGGGAATGAGCAGTTCTTC
NA NA TRBJ1-2 TRBV27 CASSPGRASYGYTF TGTGCCAGCAGCCCCGGGAGGGCTTCCTATGGCTACACCTTC
NA TRBD2 TRBJ2-2 TRBV6-5 CASRYLAGGIGELFF TGTGCCAGCAGATACTTAGCGGGGGGTATCGGGGAGCTGTTTTTT
NA TRBD2 TRBJ2-7 TRBV5-6 CASSLAARAYEQYF TGTGCCAGCAGCCTAGCGGCCCGAGCCTACGAGCAGTACTTC
NA NA TRBJ1-1 TRBV14 CASSQDRTLVRNTEAFF TGTGCCAGCAGCCAAGACCGAACTCTGGTTAGGAACACTGAAGCTTTCTTT
few NA TRBJ2-5 TRBV19 CASSIAGSGETQYF TGTGCCAGTAGTATAGCAGGATCGGGGGAGACCCAGTACTTC
NA NA TRBJ1-2 TRBV19 CASPSGGLVDGYTF TGTGCCAGTCCATCGGGGGGTTTGGTGGATGGCTACACCTTC
NA NA TRBJ1-1 TRBV6-6 CASTQTAGTEAFF TGTGCTAGCACCCAAACAGCTGGCACTGAAGCTTTCTTT
NA NA TRBJ1-5 TRBV25-1 CASSAYFRQGALFRPQHF TGTGCCAGCAGTGCATACTTCAGACAAGGGGCCCTGTTTAGGCCCCAGCATTTT